This TCR beta chain derives from a study of blood T cell repertoires in COVID-19. Study-level background: PBMCs, B-cell-depleted T cells, or T cells were the source of the cDNA or gDNA that made up the material.

Participant age was about 18 to 89 years, and participants resided in approximately 25 US areas. Grouping used clinical history reported by participants in a survey and questionnaire. This CDR3 has 17 amino acids. Germline V gene sequence: CDR1 PRHDT, CDR2 FYEKMQ (reference sequence). Trimming took 2 bases from V and 0 from J; bases not matched to a gene: 7. Source study methods: Amplification from reference gene primers served as the basis for estimated nucleated cell counts. Profiled with immunoSEQ multiplex PCR; TCRdb holds only in-frame clones, not every one. V and J calls and clone size are given by that table; D and trimming were obtained from the DNA. Here the sample spans over 350,000 clones, 88% being singletons.

This clonotype originated in a woman in her thirties with acute COVID-19. The specimen sequenced was PBMCs or T cells enriched from blood (not recorded which). The V gene is TRBV13, the J gene TRBJ1-1, with 9 bases identical to TRBD1. CDR3 region: CASSLTGTGPMNTEAFF. CDR3 bases: TGTGCCAGCAGCTTAACGGGGACAGGGCCCATGAACACTGAAGCTTTCTTT.